These 27 T cell receptor beta chains originate from one sample sequenced in a study of CD8+ T cells in alopecia areata. The treatment denotes: oral pan-JAK inhibitor, 5-10 mg twice daily. As the sequencing template, cDNA was produced by extracting RNA and reverse transcribing it. Here immunoSEQ multiplex PCR was the method, and the copy in TCRdb shows in-frame clones only, minus some. The profile shows around 150,000 clones, roughly four fifths of them singletons. This specimen was CD8+ T cells sorted from blood, taken at week 4, from a patient treated with tofacitinib. The receptors here all came from a human donor with alopecia areata.

This clone was seen only once. This chain joins TRBV4-1 and TRBJ2-7, with no clear D. The CDR3 spans 13 residues. V lost 0 bases to trimming and J lost 4 bases, with 7 bases between them. Germline V gives CDR1 MGHRA, CDR2 YSYEKL. The CDR3 loop reads CASSQDESYEQYF. CDR3 nucleotides: TGCGCCAGCAGCCAAGACGAGTCTTACGAGCAGTACTTC.

The table lists this clone with a few counts. CDR3 amino acids: CASSFSLGEAANTGELFF. DNA of the CDR3: TGTGCCAGCAGTTTTAGTCTTGGAGAGGCAGCGAACACCGGGGAGCTGTTTTTT. This chain joins TRBV27 and TRBJ2-2; unclear D gene. Germline V gene sequence: CDR1 MNHEY, CDR2 SMNVEV (reference sequence). V was pared by 3 bases and J by 0 bases, with 17 bases between. The CDR3 length is 18 residues.

The V gene is TRBV19, the J gene TRBJ2-7; D unclear. The CDR3 totals 13 residues. Trimming stripped 0 bases from V and 7 bases from J, with 10 bases between. Germline V gene data show CDR1 as LNHDA and CDR2 as SQIVND (reference sequence). CDR3 sequence (DNA): TGTGCCAGTAGTATAGATCCGACGAGGGAGCAGTACTTC. Encoded protein: CASSIDPTREQYF. Combining the CDR3 with reference TRBV19 and TRBJ2-7 gives the whole variable domain DGGITQSPKYLFRKEGQNVTLSCEQNLNHDAMYWYRQDPGQGLRLIYYSQIVNDFQKGDIAEGYSVSREKKESFPLTVTSAQKNPTAFYLCASSIDPTREQYFGPGTRLTVT.

The gene calls are TRBV4-3 and TRBJ2-1; D is perhaps TRBD1 (5 bases). CDR3 length: 15 amino acids. Per the germline V gene, CDR1 is LGHNA and CDR2 is YSLEER. With 4 bases removed from V and 4 bases from J, the gap between germline ends came to 14 bases. This CDR3 reads CASSPRGRGYNEQFF. Written as DNA, the CDR3 is TGCGCCAGCAGCCCACGAGGAAGGGGATACAATGAGCAGTTCTTC.

The V gene is TRBV7-9, the J gene TRBJ2-1, with 7 bases matching TRBD2. V was clipped by 3 bases and J by 9 bases; unmatched bases: 5. This CDR3 comprises 13 residues. Germline V gene lookup returns CDR1 SEHNR and CDR2 FQNEAQ (reference sequence). CDR3: CASSFPGRGEQFF. The DNA of the CDR3 is TGTGCCAGCAGCTTCCCGGGGAGGGGTGAGCAGTTCTTC.

This chain links TRBV30 with TRBJ2-7, with D hard to call. The germline CDR1 and CDR2 sequences are GTSNPN and SVGIG (reference sequence). V was clipped by 1 base and J by 1 base, with 8 bases between them. This CDR3 has 13 amino acids. The CDR3 bases are TGTGCCTGGAGTGCCAAAGATTCCTACGAGCAGTACTTC. This codes for CAWSAKDSYEQYF.

The rearrangement links TRBV11-2 to TRBJ2-3; 9 bases agree with TRBD1. The germline V gene has CDR1 SGHAT and CDR2 FQNNGV. Trimming at V came to 5 bases and at J to 3 bases, leaving 3 bases not matched to a gene. CDR3 length: 14 amino acids. In DNA form, the CDR3 reads TGTGCCAGCAGCCTTGGGACAGGGACAGATACGCAGTATTTT. Translation gives CASSLGTGTDTQYF.

J is TRBJ2-6 and V is TRBV27; D remains ambiguous. Germline CDR1 MNHEY, CDR2 SMNVEV (reference sequence). V lost 3 bases and J 0 bases, leaving 6 bases between the germline ends. CDR3 length: 15 residues. CDR3 loop: CASSFKDSGANVLTF. The CDR3 DNA sequence: TGTGCCAGCAGTTTCAAGGACTCTGGGGCCAACGTCCTGACTTTC. The variable domain in full, with the rest retrieved from reference TRBV27 and TRBJ2-6, is EAQVTQNPRYLITVTGKKLTVTCSQNMNHEYMSWYRQDPGLGLRQIYYSMNVEVTDKGDVPEGYKVSRKEKRNFPLILESPSPNQTSLYFCASSFKDSGANVLTFGAGSRLTVL.

The chain couples TRBV13 to TRBJ2-1; 12 bases are a match to TRBD1. V dropped 1 base and J dropped 8; count of bases not matched to a gene: 6. Germline values: CDR1 PRHDT, CDR2 FYEKMQ (reference sequence). The CDR3 totals 16 residues. In DNA, the CDR3 is TGTGCCAGCAGCTTAGAAGGGACAGGGGGCCGAGATGAGCAGTTCTTC. As protein: CASSLEGTGGRDEQFF.

The chain recombines TRBV10-3 with TRBJ1-4; D not certain. Trimming cost V 6 bases and J 7 bases, with 12 bases left between them. CDR3 length: 13 amino acids. Germline V gene data show CDR1 as ENHRY and CDR2 as SYGVKD. CDR3 amino acids: CAIRVSDGEKLFF. Written as DNA, the CDR3 is TGTGCCATCAGAGTCTCCGACGGTGAAAAACTGTTTTTT.

The chain couples TRBV2 to TRBJ2-1; possible D gene TRBD2, 6 bases. The V end was cut by 6 bases, the J end by 6 bases, with 9 bases between. The V gene's germline CDR1 is SNHLY and CDR2 FYNNEI. The CDR3 covers 12 residues. CDR3 loop: CASRAGSNEQFF. As DNA, the CDR3 is TGTGCCAGCAGAGCCGGGAGCAATGAGCAGTTCTTC. The whole variable domain, remainder taken from reference TRBV2 and TRBJ2-1, is EPEVTQTPSHQVTQMGQEVILRCVPISNHLYFYWYRQILGQKVEFLVSFYNNEISEKSEIFDDQFSVERPDGSNFTLKIRSTKLEDSAMYFCASRAGSNEQFFGPGTRLTVL.

The chain couples TRBV7-9 to TRBJ1-6; the D gene is possibly TRBD1 (6 bases). CDR1 SEHNR and CDR2 FQNEAQ come from the germline V gene (reference sequence). With 5 bases removed from V and 7 bases from J, the gap between germline ends came to 18 bases. The CDR3 has 16 residues. CDR3: CASSPGVPWENSPLHF. CDR3 sequence (DNA): TGTGCCAGCAGCCCAGGGGTCCCTTGGGAGAATTCACCCCTCCACTTT.

This sequence joins TRBV4-3 and TRBJ2-1, with a weak D call TRBD2 (6 bases). CDR1 and CDR2 (germline): LGHNA, YSLEER. The CDR3 is 18 amino acids. V lost 0 bases and J 7 bases, leaving 22 bases between the germline ends. CDR3 DNA sequence: TGCGCCAGCAGCCAAGATGGTGGAGGGGCCAGGCCTGAGAATGAGCAGTTCTTC. It codes for CASSQDGGGARPENEQFF.

This clone has a handful of counts. J is TRBJ2-2 and V is TRBV5-1; D gene ambiguous. Germline V gives CDR1 SGHRS, CDR2 YFSETQ. The CDR3 contains 12 residues. The V and J ends lost 4 bases and 6 bases respectively, with 7 bases between them. The CDR3 spells CASSHASGELFF. The CDR3 DNA is TGCGCCAGCAGCCACGCGTCCGGGGAGCTGTTTTTT.

The rearrangement uses TRBV5-6 and TRBJ2-5; D unclear. V lost 0 bases, J lost 4 bases, and 10 bases lay in between. The CDR3 totals 14 residues. CDR1 SGHDT and CDR2 YYEEEE come from the germline V gene. For the CDR3, the DNA is TGTGCCAGCAGCTTGGCCGTGGGATCAGAGACCCAGTACTTC. This gives the protein CASSLAVGSETQYF. Full variable domain (missing parts from reference TRBV5-6 and TRBJ2-5): DAGVTQSPTHLIKTRGQQVTLRCSPKSGHDTVSWYQQALGQGPQFIFQYYEEEERQRGNFPDRFSGHQFPNYSSELNVNALLLGDSALYLCASSLAVGSETQYFGPGTRLLVL.

This rearrangement joins TRBV5-1 to TRBJ2-5; D is unresolved. Near its end, the DNA agrees better with TRBJ2-7, so the J call may be wrong. Germline lookup yields CDR1 SGHRS and CDR2 YFSETQ. CDR3 length equals 14 residues. The CDR3 here is CASSLAARTYEQYF. DNA for the CDR3: TGCGCCAGCAGCTTGGCCGCTAGGACCTACGAGCAGTACTTC.

The chain joins TRBV14 to TRBJ2-7, with 10 bases matching TRBD2. After removal of 4 bases from V and 0 bases from J, the junction contained 3 bases not matched to a gene. CDR3 length: 15 residues. CDR1 is SGHDN, CDR2 FVKESK, per germline. The CDR3 nucleotides read TGTGCCAGCAGCCCGCTAGCGGGGGCCTCCTACGAGCAGTACTTC. Its translation: CASSPLAGASYEQYF.

The DNA of the CDR3 is TGTGCCAGCAGCCCCGAGACAATTTCTGAAGCTTTCTTT. It codes for CASSPETISEAFF. The rearrangement uses TRBV7-9 and TRBJ1-1; unclear D gene. Germline values: CDR1 SEHNR, CDR2 FQNEAQ (reference sequence). The CDR3 consists of 13 residues. Trimming removed 5 bases at V and 6 bases at J, with 13 bases between.

This clone was seen more than once but under ten times. The CDR3 here is CASSYYAGVTDTQYF. DNA for the CDR3: TGTGCCAGCAGCTACTATGCGGGCGTCACAGATACGCAGTATTTT. The chain carries TRBV5-5 and TRBJ2-3, with D possibly matching TRBD2 (5 bases). The V gene lost 3 bases and the J gene lost 2 bases, with 13 bases spanning the gap. The CDR3 is 15 residues long. The germline V gene encodes CDR1 SGHKS and CDR2 YYEKEE (reference sequence). Full variable domain (missing parts from reference TRBV5-5 and TRBJ2-3): DAGVTQSPTHLIKTRGQQVTLRCSPISGHKSVSWYQQVLGQGPQFIFQYYEKEERGRGNFPDRFSARQFPNYSSELNVNALLLGDSALYLCASSYYAGVTDTQYFGPGTRLTVL.

The rearrangement uses TRBV5-1 and TRBJ2-3, with a tentative D call TRBD1 (7 bases). The germline V gene has CDR1 SGHRS and CDR2 YFSETQ. The CDR3 length is 14 residues. V was cut by 2 bases and J by 2 bases, with 9 bases left in between. DNA of the CDR3: TGCGCCAGCAGCTTCAGGGGGGACACAGATACGCAGTATTTT. As protein: CASSFRGDTDTQYF.

The chain has TRBV7-9 and TRBJ1-6; D call uncertain. The CDR3 is made up of 15 amino acids. CDR1 SEHNR and CDR2 FQNEAQ come from the germline V gene (reference sequence). The ends were cut back, 4 bases at V and 7 bases at J, with 14 bases in the middle. The CDR3 region is CASSSGTTVNSPLHF. Written as DNA, the CDR3 is TGTGCCAGCAGCTCAGGTACTACAGTCAATTCACCCCTCCACTTT.

This chain links TRBV23-1 with TRBJ2-2, with D hard to call. Being an ORF, TRBV23-1 has a function that is uncertain. This CDR3 contains 12 residues. V lost 5 bases and J 6 bases, leaving 7 bases between the germline ends. The chain's CDR3 is CASSCSSGELFF. The CDR3, as DNA: TGCGCCAGCAGTTGCAGTTCCGGGGAGCTGTTTTTT.

The V and J genes are TRBV27 and TRBJ2-7; D gene ambiguous. Trimming removed 5 bases from V and 6 bases from J, with 8 bases in between. Germline V gene data show CDR1 as MNHEY and CDR2 as SMNVEV (reference sequence). This CDR3 has 11 amino acids. The CDR3 DNA is TGTGCCAGCAGTACCCCTGGCGAGCAGTACTTC. The encoded protein is CASSTPGEQYF.

This chain connects TRBV6-6 to TRBJ2-1; either TRBD1 or TRBD2 may fit D (5 bases each). Germline V gene sequence: CDR1 MNHNY, CDR2 SVGAGI (reference sequence). The V and J ends lost 5 bases and 2 bases respectively, with 10 bases between them. The CDR3 consists of 14 residues. The CDR3 DNA reads as TGTGCCAGCAGTCGGACGGGACCCTACAATGAGCAGTTCTTC. It codes for CASSRTGPYNEQFF.

The genes are TRBV19 and TRBJ2-5; D is unresolved. CDR1 and CDR2 (germline): LNHDA, SQIVND (reference sequence). CDR3 length: 12 residues. V dropped 3 bases and J dropped 4 bases, with 6 bases sitting between them. Here the CDR3 DNA reads TGTGCCAGTAGTATTGCCGGAGAGACCCAGTACTTC. This codes for CASSIAGETQYF. Based on the CDR3 plus reference TRBV19 and TRBJ2-5, the full variable domain is DGGITQSPKYLFRKEGQNVTLSCEQNLNHDAMYWYRQDPGQGLRLIYYSQIVNDFQKGDIAEGYSVSREKKESFPLTVTSAQKNPTAFYLCASSIAGETQYFGPGTRLLVL.

The gene calls are TRBV6-5 and TRBJ1-1, with D tentatively TRBD1 (6 bases). V lost 9 bases and J lost 4, with 12 bases in between. CDR1 and CDR2 from the germline V gene are MNHEY and SVGAGI. The CDR3 consists of 12 residues. The CDR3 DNA is TGTGCCAGTTCACAGGGTCGCACTGAAGCTTTCTTT. Amino acid sequence: CASSQGRTEAFF.

The table lists this clone with a few counts. The chain links TRBV7-9 to TRBJ2-2; D call uncertain. CDR3 size: 12 residues. Germline V gives CDR1 SEHNR, CDR2 FQNEAQ (reference sequence). Between the trimmed V and J ends, which lost 1 base and 7 bases, there was a span of 4 bases. CDR3 amino acids: CASSLEGGELFF. For the CDR3, the DNA is TGTGCCAGCAGCTTAGAGGGCGGGGAGCTGTTTTTT.